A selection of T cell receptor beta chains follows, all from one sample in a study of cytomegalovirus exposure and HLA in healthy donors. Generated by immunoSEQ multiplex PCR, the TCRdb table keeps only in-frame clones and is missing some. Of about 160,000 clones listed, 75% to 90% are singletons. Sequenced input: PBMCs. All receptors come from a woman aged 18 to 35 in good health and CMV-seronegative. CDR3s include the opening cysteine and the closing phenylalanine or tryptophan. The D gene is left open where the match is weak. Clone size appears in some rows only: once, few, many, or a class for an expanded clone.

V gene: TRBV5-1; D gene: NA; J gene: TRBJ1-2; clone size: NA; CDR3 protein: CASSLAPEASYGYTF; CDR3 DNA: TGCGCCAGCAGCTTGGCTCCGGAGGCCTCCTATGGCTACACCTTC
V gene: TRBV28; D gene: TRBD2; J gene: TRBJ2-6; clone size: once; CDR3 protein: CATGMRGSGANVLTF; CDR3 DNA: TGTGCCACCGGAATGCGGGGGTCTGGGGCCAACGTCCTGACTTTC
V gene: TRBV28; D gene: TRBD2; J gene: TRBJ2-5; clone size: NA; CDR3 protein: CASSSLADKGETQYF; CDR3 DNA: TGTGCCAGCAGTAGCCTAGCGGATAAAGGGGAGACCCAGTACTTC
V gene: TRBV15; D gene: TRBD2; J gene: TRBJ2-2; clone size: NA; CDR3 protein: CATSRTSGNTGELFF; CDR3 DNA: TGTGCCACCAGCAGGACTAGCGGAAACACCGGGGAGCTGTTTTTT
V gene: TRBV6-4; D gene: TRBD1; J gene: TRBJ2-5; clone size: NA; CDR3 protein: CASSSDRGGFQYF; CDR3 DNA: TGTGCCAGCAGTTCGGACAGGGGAGGTTTCCAGTACTTC
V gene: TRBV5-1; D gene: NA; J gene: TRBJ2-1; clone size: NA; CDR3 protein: CASSLGELNNEQFF; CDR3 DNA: TGCGCCAGCAGCTTGGGAGAACTAAACAATGAGCAGTTCTTC
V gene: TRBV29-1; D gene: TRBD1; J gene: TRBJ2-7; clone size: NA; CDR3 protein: CSATTPGQGYYEQYF; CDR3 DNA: TGCAGCGCCACCACCCCGGGACAGGGTTACTACGAGCAGTACTTC
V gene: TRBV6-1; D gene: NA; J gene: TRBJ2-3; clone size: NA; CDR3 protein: CASSELRGGGKDTQYF; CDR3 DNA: TGTGCCAGCAGTGAATTGAGGGGGGGCGGTAAAGATACGCAGTATTTT
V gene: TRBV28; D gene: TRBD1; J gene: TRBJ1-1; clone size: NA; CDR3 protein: CASSLGDRVVAEAFF; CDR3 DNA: TGTGCCAGCAGTTTAGGTGACAGGGTGGTTGCTGAAGCTTTCTTT
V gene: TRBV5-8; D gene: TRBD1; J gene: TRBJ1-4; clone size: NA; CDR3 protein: CASSPGTGNLGDEKLFF; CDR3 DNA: TGTGCCAGCAGCCCTGGGACAGGGAATTTGGGGGATGAAAAACTGTTTTTT
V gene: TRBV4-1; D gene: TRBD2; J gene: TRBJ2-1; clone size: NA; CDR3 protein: CASSQDSGANNEQFF; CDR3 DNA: TGCGCCAGCAGCCAAGATAGCGGGGCTAACAATGAGCAGTTCTTC
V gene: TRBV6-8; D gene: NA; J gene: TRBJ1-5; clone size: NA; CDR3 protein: CASRRQTENSNQPQHF; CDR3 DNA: TGTGCCAGCAGACGGCAGACAGAAAATAGCAATCAGCCCCAGCATTTT
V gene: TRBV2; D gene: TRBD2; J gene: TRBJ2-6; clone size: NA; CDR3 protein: CAEGRELLGANVLTF; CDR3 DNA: TGTGCCGAAGGGAGGGAACTGCTCGGGGCCAACGTCCTGACTTTC
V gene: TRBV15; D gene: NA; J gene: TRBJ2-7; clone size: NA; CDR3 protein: CATSREQGLAYEQYF; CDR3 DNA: TGTGCCACCAGCAGAGAACAGGGCTTGGCCTACGAGCAGTACTTC
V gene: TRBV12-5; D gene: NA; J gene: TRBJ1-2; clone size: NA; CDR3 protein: CASALIGGDYTF; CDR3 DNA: TGTGCTAGTGCCTTGATCGGGGGAGACTACACCTTC
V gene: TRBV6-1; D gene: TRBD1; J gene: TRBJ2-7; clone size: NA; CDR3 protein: CASSERTGLPYEQYF; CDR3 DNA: TGTGCCAGCAGTGAACGGACAGGGCTCCCCTACGAGCAGTACTTC
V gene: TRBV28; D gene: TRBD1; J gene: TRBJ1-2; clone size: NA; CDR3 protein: CASSTPGTGNYGYTF; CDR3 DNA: TGTGCCAGCAGTACCCCCGGGACAGGGAACTATGGCTACACCTTC
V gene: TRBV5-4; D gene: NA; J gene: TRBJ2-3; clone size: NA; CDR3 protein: CASSLSPGTSTDTQYF; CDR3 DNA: TGTGCCAGCAGCTTGAGCCCCGGGACTTCCACAGATACGCAGTATTTT
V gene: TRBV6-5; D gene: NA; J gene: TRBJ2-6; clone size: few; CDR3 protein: CASSYSGGAGANVLTF; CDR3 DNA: TGTGCCAGCAGTTACTCGGGAGGCGCCGGGGCCAACGTCCTGACTTTC
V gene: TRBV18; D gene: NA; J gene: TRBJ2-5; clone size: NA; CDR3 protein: CASSPRQPGGGETQYF; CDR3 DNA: TGTGCCAGCTCACCTCGTCAGCCAGGAGGTGGCGAGACCCAGTACTTC
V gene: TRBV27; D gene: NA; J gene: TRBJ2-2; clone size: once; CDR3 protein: CASKLTPNTGELFF; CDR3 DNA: TGTGCCAGCAAGTTGACTCCGAACACCGGGGAGCTGTTTTTT
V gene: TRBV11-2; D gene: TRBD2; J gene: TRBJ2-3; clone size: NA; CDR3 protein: CASSLAGGPDTQYF; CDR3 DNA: TGTGCCAGCAGCTTAGCGGGGGGGCCAGATACGCAGTATTTT
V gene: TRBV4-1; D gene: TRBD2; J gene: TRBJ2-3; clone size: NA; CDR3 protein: CASRPTSGRTDTQYF; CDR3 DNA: TGCGCCAGCAGGCCGACTAGCGGGAGGACAGATACGCAGTATTTT
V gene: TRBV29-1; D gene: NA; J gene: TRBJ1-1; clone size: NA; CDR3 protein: CSVMRVYTEAFF; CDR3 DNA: TGCAGCGTTATGCGGGTTTACACTGAAGCTTTCTTT
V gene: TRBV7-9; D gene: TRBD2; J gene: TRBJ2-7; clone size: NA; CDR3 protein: CASSKWGGDSYEQYF; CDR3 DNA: TGTGCCAGCAGCAAATGGGGGGGTGACTCCTACGAGCAGTACTTC
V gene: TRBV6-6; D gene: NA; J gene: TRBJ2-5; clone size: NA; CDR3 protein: CASSYPRDIQETQYF; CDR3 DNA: TGTGCCAGCAGTTACCCCAGAGACATCCAAGAGACCCAGTACTTC
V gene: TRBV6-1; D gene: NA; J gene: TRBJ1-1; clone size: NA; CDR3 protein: CASRSGGNTEAFF; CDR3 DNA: TGTGCCAGCAGATCGGGGGGGAACACTGAAGCTTTCTTT
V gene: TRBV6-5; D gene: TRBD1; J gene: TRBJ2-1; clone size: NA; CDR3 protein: CATGGGQGYNEQFF; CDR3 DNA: TGTGCCACCGGAGGGGGACAGGGGTACAATGAGCAGTTCTTC
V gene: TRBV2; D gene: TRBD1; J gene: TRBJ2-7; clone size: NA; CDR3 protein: CAPGGESREQYF; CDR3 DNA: TGTGCCCCAGGGGGTGAGTCTCGGGAGCAGTACTTC
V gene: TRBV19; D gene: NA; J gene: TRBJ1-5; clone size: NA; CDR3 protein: CASSMTDYSNQPQHF; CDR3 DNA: TGTGCCAGTAGTATGACTGATTATAGCAATCAGCCCCAGCATTTT
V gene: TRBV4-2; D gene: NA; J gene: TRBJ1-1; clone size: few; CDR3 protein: CASRPFSLGGTTEAFF; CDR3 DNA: TGTGCCAGCAGACCCTTCTCACTGGGGGGTACCACTGAAGCTTTCTTT
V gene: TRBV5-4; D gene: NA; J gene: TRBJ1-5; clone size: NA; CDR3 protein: CASSRDRGGNQPQHF; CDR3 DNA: TGTGCCAGCAGCCGAGATAGGGGAGGAAATCAGCCCCAGCATTTT
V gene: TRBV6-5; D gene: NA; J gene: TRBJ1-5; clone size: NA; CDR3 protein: CASSYRGGDSNQPQHF; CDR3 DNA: TGTGCCAGCAGTTACAGGGGAGGGGATAGCAATCAGCCCCAGCATTTT
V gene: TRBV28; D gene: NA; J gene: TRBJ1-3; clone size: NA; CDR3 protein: CASSLKVAGDSGNTIYF; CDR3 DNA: TGTGCCAGCAGTTTAAAGGTCGCGGGTGACTCTGGAAACACCATATATTTT
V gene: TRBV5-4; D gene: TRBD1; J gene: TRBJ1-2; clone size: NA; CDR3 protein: CASSFGDRPFYGYTF; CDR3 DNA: TGTGCCAGCAGCTTCGGGGACAGGCCCTTCTATGGCTACACCTTC
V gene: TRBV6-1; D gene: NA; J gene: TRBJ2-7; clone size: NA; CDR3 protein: CASSEYNEQYF; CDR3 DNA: TGTGCCAGCAGTGAATATAACGAGCAGTACTTC
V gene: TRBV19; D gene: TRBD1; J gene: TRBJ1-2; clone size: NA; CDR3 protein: CASSLRTGRVSYGYTF; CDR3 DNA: TGTGCCAGTAGTCTCCGGACAGGGCGAGTTTCCTATGGCTACACCTTC
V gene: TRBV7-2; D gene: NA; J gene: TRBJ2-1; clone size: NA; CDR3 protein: CASSLRSAGAHNEQFF; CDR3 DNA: TGTGCCAGCAGCTTAAGGTCGGCAGGGGCCCACAATGAGCAGTTCTTC
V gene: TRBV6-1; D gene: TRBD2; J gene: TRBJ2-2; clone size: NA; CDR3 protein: CASSEALLALTANTGELFF; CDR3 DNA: TGTGCCAGCAGTGAAGCCCTACTAGCGTTGACAGCGAACACCGGGGAGCTGTTTTTT
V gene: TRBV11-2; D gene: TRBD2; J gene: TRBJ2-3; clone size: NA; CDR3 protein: CASSWLAGGGTDTQYF; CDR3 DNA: TGTGCCAGCAGTTGGTTAGCGGGAGGGGGCACAGATACGCAGTATTTT
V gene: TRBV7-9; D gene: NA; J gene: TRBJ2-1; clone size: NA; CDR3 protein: CSSSLVASLYNEQFF; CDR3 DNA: TGTTCCAGCAGCTTAGTGGCTAGCCTATACAATGAGCAGTTCTTC
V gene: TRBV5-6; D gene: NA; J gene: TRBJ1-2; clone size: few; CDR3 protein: CASSLGTVFANYGYTF; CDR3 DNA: TGTGCCAGCAGCTTGGGGACAGTGTTCGCTAACTATGGCTACACCTTC
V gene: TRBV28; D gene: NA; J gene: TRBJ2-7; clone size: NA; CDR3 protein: CASSSGENSYEQYF; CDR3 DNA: TGTGCCAGCAGTTCGGGAGAGAATTCCTACGAGCAGTACTTC
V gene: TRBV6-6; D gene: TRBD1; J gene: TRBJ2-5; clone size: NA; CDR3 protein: CASSRTGSQETQYF; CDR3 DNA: TGTGCCAGCAGTCGGACAGGGTCCCAAGAGACCCAGTACTTC
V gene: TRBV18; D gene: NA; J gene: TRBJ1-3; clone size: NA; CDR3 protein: CASSPDGGSGNTIYF; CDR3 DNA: TGTGCCAGCTCACCGGACGGGGGCTCTGGAAACACCATATATTTT
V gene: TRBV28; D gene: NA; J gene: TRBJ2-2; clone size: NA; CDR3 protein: CASSRLAAIYANTGELFF; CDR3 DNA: TGTGCCAGCAGTCGTCTGGCGGCGATTTATGCGAACACCGGGGAGCTGTTTTTT
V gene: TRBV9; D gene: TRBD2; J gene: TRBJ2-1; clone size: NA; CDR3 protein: CASSALGGFDEQFF; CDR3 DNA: TGTGCCAGCAGCGCGTTGGGAGGGTTTGATGAGCAGTTCTTC
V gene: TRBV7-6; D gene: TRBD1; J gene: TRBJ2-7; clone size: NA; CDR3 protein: CASSPRDSQSYEQYF; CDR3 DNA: TGTGCCAGCAGCCCCCGGGACAGCCAGTCCTACGAGCAGTACTTC
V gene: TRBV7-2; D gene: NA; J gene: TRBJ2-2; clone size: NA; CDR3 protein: CASSFSADTGELFF; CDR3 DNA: TGTGCCAGCAGCTTCAGCGCGGACACCGGGGAGCTGTTTTTT
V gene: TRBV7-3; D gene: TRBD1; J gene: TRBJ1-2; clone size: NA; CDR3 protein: CASSLTPPDHRGPNYGYTF; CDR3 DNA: TGTGCCAGCAGCTTAACCCCCCCGGATCACAGGGGCCCTAACTATGGCTACACCTTC